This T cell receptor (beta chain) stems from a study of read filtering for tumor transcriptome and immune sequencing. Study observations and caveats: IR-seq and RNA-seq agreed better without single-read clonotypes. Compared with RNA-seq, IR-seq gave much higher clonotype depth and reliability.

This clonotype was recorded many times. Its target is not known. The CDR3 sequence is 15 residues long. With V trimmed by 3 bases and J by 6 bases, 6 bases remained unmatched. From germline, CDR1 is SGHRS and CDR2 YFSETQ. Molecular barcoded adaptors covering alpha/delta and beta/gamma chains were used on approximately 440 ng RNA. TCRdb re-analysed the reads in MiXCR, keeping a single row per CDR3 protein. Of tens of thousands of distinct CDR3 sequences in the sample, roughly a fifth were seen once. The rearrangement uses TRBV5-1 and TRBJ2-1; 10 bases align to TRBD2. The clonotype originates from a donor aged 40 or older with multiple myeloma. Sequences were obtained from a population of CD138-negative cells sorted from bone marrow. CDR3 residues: CASSWGAGGGNEQFF. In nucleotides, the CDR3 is TGCGCCAGCAGCTGGGGAGCGGGAGGGGGCAATGAGCAGTTCTTC.